This entry features one TCR beta chain sequence. The target antigen is unknown. These data originate in a study of memory B cells and T cells in multiple sclerosis. Here immunoSEQ multiplex PCR was the method, and the copy in TCRdb shows in-frame clones only, minus some. The sample consists of under 50,000 clones, roughly 82% of them appearing once. V dropped 3 bases and J dropped 1 base, with 16 bases sitting between them. CDR1 and CDR2 from the germline V gene are SGDLS and YYNGEE. The length of the CDR3 is 16 residues. Study findings and constraints: Shared clonotype counts depended on differing compartment clone-set sizes and were normalized.

CFSE-dim autoproliferating and CFSE-high non-proliferating T cells from unstimulated culture were sequenced separately. Pooled replicate wells came from 5x10^7 CFSE-labeled PBMCs cultured approximately 7 days without stimulus. PBMCs were labeled with around 0.5 uM CFSE and cultured without exogenous stimuli. Sequencing was performed on PBMCs from blood kept in culture. The chain combines TRBV9 with TRBJ2-5, with D possibly being TRBD2 (6 bases). The TCR originated in a human donor with multiple sclerosis. As DNA, the CDR3 is TGTGCCAGCAGCGGAACGGGAGAGACAGTCCAAGAGACCCAGTACTTC. It yields the protein CASSGTGETVQETQYF.